Sequencing of this T cell receptor (beta chain) was carried out in a study of blood T cell repertoires in COVID-19. Profiling relied on immunoSEQ multiplex PCR, and the TCRdb table lists in-frame clones only, not all of them. The data show 55,000 to 65,000 clones, roughly 79% seen once. Germline V gives CDR1 SGDLS, CDR2 YYNGEE. The CDR3 is 15 residues long. V lost 4 bases, J lost 1 base, and 14 bases lay in between. This clonotype originated in a man aged 60 to 69 with acute or convalescent COVID-19. The rearrangement joins TRBV9 to TRBJ2-5; possible D gene TRBD2, 6 bases. Sequencing used peripheral blood. CDR3 loop: CASSPNGGSQETQYF. The CDR3 DNA reads as TGTGCCAGCAGCCCAAACGGGGGTAGCCAAGAGACCCAGTACTTC.